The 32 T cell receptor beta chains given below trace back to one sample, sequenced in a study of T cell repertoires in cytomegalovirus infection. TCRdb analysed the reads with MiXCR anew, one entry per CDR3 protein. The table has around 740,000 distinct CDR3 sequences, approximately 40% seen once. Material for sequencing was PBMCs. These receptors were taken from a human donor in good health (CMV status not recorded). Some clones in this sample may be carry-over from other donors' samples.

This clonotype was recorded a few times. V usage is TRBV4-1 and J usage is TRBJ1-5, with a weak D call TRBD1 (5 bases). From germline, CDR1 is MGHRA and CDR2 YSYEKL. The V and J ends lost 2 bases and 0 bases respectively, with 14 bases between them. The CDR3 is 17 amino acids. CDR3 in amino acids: CASSQLAGPHSNQPQHF. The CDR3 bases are TGCGCCAGCAGCCAATTGGCAGGGCCCCATAGCAATCAGCCCCAGCATTTT.

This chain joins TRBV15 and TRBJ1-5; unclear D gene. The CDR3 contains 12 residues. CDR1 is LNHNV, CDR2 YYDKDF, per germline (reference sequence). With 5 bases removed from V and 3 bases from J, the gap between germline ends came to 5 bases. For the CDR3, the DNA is TGTGCCACCAGCTATTCCAATCAGCCCCAGCATTTT. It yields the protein CATSYSNQPQHF.

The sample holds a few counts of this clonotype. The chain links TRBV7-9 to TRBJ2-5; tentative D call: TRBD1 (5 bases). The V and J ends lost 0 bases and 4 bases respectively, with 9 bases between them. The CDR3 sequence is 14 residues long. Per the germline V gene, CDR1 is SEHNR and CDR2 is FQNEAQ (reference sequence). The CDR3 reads CASSLAAGLETQYF. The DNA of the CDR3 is TGTGCCAGCAGCTTAGCAGCAGGGTTAGAGACCCAGTACTTC.

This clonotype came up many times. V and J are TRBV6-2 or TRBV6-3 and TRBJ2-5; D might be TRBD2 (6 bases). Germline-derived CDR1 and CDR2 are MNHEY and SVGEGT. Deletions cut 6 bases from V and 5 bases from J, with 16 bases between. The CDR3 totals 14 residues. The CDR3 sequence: CASRLSGGVETQYF. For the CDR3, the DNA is TGTGCCAGCAGACTCTCCGGGGGAGTTGAGACCCAGTACTTC.

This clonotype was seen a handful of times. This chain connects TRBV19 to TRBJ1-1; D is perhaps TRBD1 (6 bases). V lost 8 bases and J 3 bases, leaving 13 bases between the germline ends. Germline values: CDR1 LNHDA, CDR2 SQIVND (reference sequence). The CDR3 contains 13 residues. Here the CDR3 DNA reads TGTGCCAGTTTTGGGGGGGGGCACACTGAAGCTTTCTTT. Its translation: CASFGGGHTEAFF.

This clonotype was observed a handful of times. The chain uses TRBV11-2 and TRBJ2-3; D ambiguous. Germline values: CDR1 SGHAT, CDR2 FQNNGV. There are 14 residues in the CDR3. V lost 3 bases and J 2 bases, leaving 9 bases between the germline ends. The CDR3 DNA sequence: TGTGCCAGCAGCTTCCGGGCTATCACAGATACGCAGTATTTT. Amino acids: CASSFRAITDTQYF.

The CDR3 spells CASSPDHSPEAFF. The CDR3 DNA follows: TGTGCCAGCAGCCCTGACCACAGCCCTGAAGCTTTCTTT. This sequence joins TRBV7-9 and TRBJ1-1; D gene uncertain. CDR1 and CDR2 (germline): SEHNR, FQNEAQ (reference sequence). This CDR3 comprises 13 residues. Deletions cut 5 bases from V and 6 bases from J, with 13 bases between.

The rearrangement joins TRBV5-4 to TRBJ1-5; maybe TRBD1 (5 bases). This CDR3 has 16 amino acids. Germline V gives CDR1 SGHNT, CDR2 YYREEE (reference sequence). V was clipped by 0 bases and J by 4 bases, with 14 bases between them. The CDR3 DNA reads TGTGCCAGCAGCTTGGACGGGGCAGGTTCAAATCAGCCCCAGCATTTT. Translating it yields CASSLDGAGSNQPQHF.

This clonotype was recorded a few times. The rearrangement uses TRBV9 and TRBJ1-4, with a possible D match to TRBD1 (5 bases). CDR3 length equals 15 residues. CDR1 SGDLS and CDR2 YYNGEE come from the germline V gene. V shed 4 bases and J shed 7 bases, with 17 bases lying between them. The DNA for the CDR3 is TGTGCCAGCAGCCCCATAGCCTGGGGCGGTGAAAAACTGTTTTTT. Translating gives CASSPIAWGGEKLFF.

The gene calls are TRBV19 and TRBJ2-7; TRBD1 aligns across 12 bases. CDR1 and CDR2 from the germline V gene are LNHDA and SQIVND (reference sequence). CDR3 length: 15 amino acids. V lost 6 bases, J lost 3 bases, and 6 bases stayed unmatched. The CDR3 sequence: CASRAGTGGFYEQYF. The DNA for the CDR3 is TGTGCCAGTAGGGCCGGGACAGGGGGCTTCTACGAGCAGTACTTC.

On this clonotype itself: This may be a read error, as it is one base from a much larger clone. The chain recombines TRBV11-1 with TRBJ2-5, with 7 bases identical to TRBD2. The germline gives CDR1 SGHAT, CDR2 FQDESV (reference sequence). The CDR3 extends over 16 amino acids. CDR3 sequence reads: CASSLASGGRQDTQYF. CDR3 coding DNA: TGTGCCAGCAGCTTAGCGTCGGGAGGCAGACAAGATACCCAGTACTTC.

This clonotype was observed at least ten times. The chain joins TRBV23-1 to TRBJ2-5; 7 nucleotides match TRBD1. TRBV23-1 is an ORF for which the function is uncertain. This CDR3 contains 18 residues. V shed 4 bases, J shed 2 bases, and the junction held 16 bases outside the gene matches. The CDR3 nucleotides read TGCGCCAGCAGTCGCCCCCGGGACAGAGACCACTCGCAAGAGACCCAGTACTTC. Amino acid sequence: CASSRPRDRDHSQETQYF.

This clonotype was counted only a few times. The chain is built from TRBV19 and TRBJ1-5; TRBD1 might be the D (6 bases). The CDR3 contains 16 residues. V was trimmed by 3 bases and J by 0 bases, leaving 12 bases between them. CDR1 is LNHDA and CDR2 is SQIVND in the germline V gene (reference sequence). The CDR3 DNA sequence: TGTGCCAGTAGTATTGGACAGTCCCCTAGCAATCAGCCCCAGCATTTT. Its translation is CASSIGQSPSNQPQHF.

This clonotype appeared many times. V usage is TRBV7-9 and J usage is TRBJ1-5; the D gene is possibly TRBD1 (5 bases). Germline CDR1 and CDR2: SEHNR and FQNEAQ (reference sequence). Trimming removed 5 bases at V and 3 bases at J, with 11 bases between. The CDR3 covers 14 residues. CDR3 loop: CASSATDTNQPQHF. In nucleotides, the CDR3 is TGTGCCAGCAGCGCGACAGATACCAATCAGCCCCAGCATTTT.

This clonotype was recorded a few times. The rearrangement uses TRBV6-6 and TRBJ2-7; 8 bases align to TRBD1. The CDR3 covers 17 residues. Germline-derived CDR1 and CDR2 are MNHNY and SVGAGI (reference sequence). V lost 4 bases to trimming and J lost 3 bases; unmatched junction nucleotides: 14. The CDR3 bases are TGTGCCAGCAGTTCCGGACGGCTGGACAGGGATAACTACGAGCAGTACTTC. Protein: CASSSGRLDRDNYEQYF.

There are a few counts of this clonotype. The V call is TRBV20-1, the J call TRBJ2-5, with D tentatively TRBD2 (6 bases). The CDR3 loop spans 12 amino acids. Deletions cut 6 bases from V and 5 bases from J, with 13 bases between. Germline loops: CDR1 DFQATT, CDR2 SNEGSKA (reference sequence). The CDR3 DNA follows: TGCAGTGCCAAAAGGGGACTGGAGACCCAGTACTTC. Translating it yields CSAKRGLETQYF.

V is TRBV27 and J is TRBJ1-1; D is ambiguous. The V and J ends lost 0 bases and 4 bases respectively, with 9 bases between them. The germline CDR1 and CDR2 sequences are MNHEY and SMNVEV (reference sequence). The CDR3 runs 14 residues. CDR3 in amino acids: CASSLSARSTEAFF. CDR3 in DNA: TGTGCCAGCAGTTTATCCGCCCGGAGCACTGAAGCTTTCTTT.

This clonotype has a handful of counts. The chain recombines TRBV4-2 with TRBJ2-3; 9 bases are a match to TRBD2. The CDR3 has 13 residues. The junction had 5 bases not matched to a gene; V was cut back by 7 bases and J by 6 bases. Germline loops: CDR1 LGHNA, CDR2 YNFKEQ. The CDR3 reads CASTLSGSDTQYF. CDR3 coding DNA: TGTGCCAGCACCCTTAGCGGGAGTGATACGCAGTATTTT.

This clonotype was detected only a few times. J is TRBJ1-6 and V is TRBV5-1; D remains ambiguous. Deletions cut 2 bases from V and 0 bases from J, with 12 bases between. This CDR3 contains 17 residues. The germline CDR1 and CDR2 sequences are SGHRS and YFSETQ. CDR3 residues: CASSLIGSSSYNSPLHF. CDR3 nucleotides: TGCGCCAGCAGCTTAATCGGGTCCAGCTCCTATAATTCACCCCTCCACTTT.

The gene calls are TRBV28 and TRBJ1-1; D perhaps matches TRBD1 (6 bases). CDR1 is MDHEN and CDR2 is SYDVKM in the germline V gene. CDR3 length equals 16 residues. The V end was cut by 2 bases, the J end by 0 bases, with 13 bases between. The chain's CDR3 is CASSLGQGLMNTEAFF. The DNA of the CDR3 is TGTGCCAGCAGTTTAGGGCAGGGGCTTATGAACACTGAAGCTTTCTTT. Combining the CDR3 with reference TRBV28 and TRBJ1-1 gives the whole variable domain DVKVTQSSRYLVKRTGEKVFLECVQDMDHENMFWYRQDPGLGLRLIYFSYDVKMKEKGDIPEGYSVSREKKERFSLILESASTNQTSMYLCASSLGQGLMNTEAFFGQGTRLTVV.

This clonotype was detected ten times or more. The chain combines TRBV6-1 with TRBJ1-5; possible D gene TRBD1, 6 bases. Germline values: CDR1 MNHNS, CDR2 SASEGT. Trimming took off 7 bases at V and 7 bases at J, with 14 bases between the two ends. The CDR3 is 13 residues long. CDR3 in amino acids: CASKNRDLQPQHF. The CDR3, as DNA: TGTGCCAGCAAGAACAGGGATTTACAGCCCCAGCATTTT.

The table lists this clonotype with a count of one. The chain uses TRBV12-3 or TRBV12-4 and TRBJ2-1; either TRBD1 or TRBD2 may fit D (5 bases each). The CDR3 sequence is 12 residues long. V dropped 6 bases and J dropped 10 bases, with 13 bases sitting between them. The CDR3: CASRQTEGEQFF. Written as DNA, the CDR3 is TGTGCCAGCAGACAGACCGAGGGGGAGCAGTTCTTC.

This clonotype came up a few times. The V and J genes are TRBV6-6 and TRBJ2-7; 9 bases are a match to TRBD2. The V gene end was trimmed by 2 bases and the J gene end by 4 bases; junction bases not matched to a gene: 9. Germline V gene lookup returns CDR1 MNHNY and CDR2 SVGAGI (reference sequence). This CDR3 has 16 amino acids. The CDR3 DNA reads TGTGCCAGCAGTTACACAGCGGGAGGCCTACGATACGAGCAGTACTTC. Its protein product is CASSYTAGGLRYEQYF.

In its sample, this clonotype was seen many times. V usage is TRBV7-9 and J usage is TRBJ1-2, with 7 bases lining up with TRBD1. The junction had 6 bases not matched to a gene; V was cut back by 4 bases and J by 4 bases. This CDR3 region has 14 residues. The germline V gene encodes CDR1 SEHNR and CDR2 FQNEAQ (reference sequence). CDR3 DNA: TGTGCCAGCAGCTCAGCCGGGACAGCCTATGGCTACACCTTC. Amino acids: CASSSAGTAYGYTF.

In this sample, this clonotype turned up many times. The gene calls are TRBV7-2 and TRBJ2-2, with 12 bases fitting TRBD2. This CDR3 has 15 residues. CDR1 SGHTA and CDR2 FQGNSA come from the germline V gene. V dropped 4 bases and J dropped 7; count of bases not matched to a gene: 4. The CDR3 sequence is CASSSTSGSIGELFF. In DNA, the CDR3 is TGTGCCAGCAGCTCGACTAGCGGGAGTATCGGGGAGCTGTTTTTT.

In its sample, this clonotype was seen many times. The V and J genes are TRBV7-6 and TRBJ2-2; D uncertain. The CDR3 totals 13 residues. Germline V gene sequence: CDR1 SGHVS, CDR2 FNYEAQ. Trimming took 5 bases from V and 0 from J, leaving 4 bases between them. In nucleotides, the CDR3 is TGTGCCAGCAGCCCCGCGAACACCGGGGAGCTGTTTTTT. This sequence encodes CASSPANTGELFF.

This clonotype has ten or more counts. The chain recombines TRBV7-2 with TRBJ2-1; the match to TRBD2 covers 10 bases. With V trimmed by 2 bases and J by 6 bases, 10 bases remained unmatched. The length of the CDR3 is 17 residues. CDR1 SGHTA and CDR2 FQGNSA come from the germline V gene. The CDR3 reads CASSLHSGLAALNEQFF. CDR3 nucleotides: TGTGCCAGCAGCTTACACTCAGGACTAGCGGCCCTCAATGAGCAGTTCTTC. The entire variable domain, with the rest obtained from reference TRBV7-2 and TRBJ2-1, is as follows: GAGVSQSPSNKVTEKGKDVELRCDPISGHTALYWYRQSLGQGLEFLIYFQGNSAPDKSGLPSDRFSAERTGGSVSTLTIQRTQQEDSAVYLCASSLHSGLAALNEQFFGPGTRLTVL.

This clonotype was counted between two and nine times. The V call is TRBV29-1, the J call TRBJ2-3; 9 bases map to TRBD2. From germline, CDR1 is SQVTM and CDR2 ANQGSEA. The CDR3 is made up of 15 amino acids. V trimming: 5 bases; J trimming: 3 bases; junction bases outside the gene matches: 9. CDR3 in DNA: TGCAGCGTTCGAGTCAGCGGGGGGCGAACAGATACGCAGTATTTT. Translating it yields CSVRVSGGRTDTQYF.

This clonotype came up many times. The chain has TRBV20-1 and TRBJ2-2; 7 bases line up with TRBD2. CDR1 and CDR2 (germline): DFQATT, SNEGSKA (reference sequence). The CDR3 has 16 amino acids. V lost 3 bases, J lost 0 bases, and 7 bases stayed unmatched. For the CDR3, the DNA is TGCAGTGCTAGCGGCCCGGGACTACCGAACACCGGGGAGCTGTTTTTT. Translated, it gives CSASGPGLPNTGELFF.

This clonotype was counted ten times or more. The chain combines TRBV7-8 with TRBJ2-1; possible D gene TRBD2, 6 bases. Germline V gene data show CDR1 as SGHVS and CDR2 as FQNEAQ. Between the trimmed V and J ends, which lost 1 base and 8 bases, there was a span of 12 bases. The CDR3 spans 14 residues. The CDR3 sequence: CASSLGRELDEQFF. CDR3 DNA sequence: TGTGCCAGCAGCTTAGGACGGGAGTTGGATGAGCAGTTCTTC.

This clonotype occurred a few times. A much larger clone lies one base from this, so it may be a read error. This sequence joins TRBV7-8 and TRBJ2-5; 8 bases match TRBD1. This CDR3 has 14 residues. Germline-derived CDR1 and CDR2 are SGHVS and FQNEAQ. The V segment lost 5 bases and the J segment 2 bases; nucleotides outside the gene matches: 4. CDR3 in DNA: TGTGCCAGCAGCGATGGGACAGGTCAAGAGACCCAGTACTTC. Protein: CASSDGTGQETQYF.

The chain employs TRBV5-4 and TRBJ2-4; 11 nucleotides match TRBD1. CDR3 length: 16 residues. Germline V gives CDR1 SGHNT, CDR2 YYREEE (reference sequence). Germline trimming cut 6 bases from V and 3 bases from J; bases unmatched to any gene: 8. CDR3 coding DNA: TGTGCCAGCACCCTTATTGGGACAGGGGGCAAAAACATTCAGTACTTC. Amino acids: CASTLIGTGGKNIQYF. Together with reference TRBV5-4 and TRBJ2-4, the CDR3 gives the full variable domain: ETGVTQSPTHLIKTRGQQVTLRCSSQSGHNTVSWYQQALGQGPQFIFQYYREEENGRGNFPPRFSGLQFPNYSSELNVNALELDDSALYLCASTLIGTGGKNIQYFGAGTRLSVL.